This TCR beta chain was observed in a study of technical replicates of blood from a few donors. TCRdb's copy holds only in-frame clones and misses some; the assay was immunoSEQ multiplex PCR. Of around 80,000 clones listed, over 75% are singletons. Sequences were obtained from T cells isolated from PBMCs. The origin of this receptor is a human donor in good health.

The CDR3 nucleotides are TGTGCCAGCAGCAGGGCGGGAGAGAATAATGAGCAGTTCTTC. As protein: CASSRAGENNEQFF. The gene calls are TRBV9 and TRBJ2-1, with 7 bases lining up with TRBD2. Germline values: CDR1 SGDLS, CDR2 YYNGEE. The CDR3 is 14 amino acids. J was trimmed by 7 bases and V by 4 bases; bases with no gene match: 8.